This is a list of T cell receptor beta chains from one sample in a study of T cells in Graves' hyperthyroidism and ophthalmopathy. TCRdb ran MiXCR on the multiplex PCR reads and lists one entry per CDR3 protein. The table includes about 50,000 distinct CDR3 sequences, approximately 49% detected once. Sequencing input: peripheral blood or thyroid tissue (not recorded which). The receptors were gathered from a woman aged 50 to 65 with Graves' hyperthyroidism. Each CDR3 is given with its conserved first and last residue. Fields, in order: clone size, D gene, V gene, J gene, CDR3 DNA, CDR3 protein. The D gene is left open where the match is weak. Clone size is given for some rows only: seen once, a few or many times, or a class if the clone is expanded.

abundance: medium-sized; d_gene: NA; v_gene: TRBV7-2; j_gene: TRBJ1-2; CDR3nt: TGTGCCAGCAGCTTAGCGTACCGCGGGACCTATGGCTACACCTTC; CDR3aa: CASSLAYRGTYGYTF
abundance: NA; d_gene: NA; v_gene: TRBV2; j_gene: TRBJ2-5; CDR3nt: TGTGCCACCCGTCGCGAGGGAGGTCAGCCCCAGTACTTC; CDR3aa: CATRREGGQPQYF
abundance: NA; d_gene: TRBD1; v_gene: TRBV6-5; j_gene: TRBJ1-1; CDR3nt: TGTGCCAGCAGTCCCCAGGGGGCAATGGACACTGGAGCTTTCTTT; CDR3aa: CASSPQGAMDTGAFF
abundance: NA; d_gene: TRBD1; v_gene: TRBV12-3/TRBV12-4; j_gene: TRBJ1-6; CDR3nt: TGTGCCAGCAGTCTGACAGGGGATTTTTACTCACCCCTCCACTTT; CDR3aa: CASSLTGDFYSPLHF
abundance: NA; d_gene: TRBD2; v_gene: TRBV11-2; j_gene: TRBJ2-3; CDR3nt: TGTGCCAGCAGTGCTAGCGGGAGGGCGACAGATACGCAGTATTTT; CDR3aa: CASSASGRATDTQYF
abundance: NA; d_gene: TRBD1; v_gene: TRBV7-9; j_gene: TRBJ2-2; CDR3nt: TGTGCCAGCAGCCCCCTAGGGGGACAGGGAAGCGGGGAGCTGTTTTTT; CDR3aa: CASSPLGGQGSGELFF
abundance: NA; d_gene: NA; v_gene: TRBV5-1; j_gene: TRBJ2-5; CDR3nt: TGCGCCAGCAGCTTGGTAGTCAGGGCGGAGACCCAGTACTTC; CDR3aa: CASSLVVRAETQYF
abundance: many; d_gene: NA; v_gene: TRBV4-1; j_gene: TRBJ1-2; CDR3nt: TGCGCCAGCAGCCACATGCCGGGGGGGGACTATGGCTACACCTTC; CDR3aa: CASSHMPGGDYGYTF
abundance: many; d_gene: NA; v_gene: TRBV2; j_gene: TRBJ1-5; CDR3nt: TGTGCCAGCAGTGGCTTGGTCAGTGATCAGCCCCAGCATTTT; CDR3aa: CASSGLVSDQPQHF
abundance: many; d_gene: TRBD1; v_gene: TRBV7-2; j_gene: TRBJ2-5; CDR3nt: TGTGCCAGCAGCTTCCCGGGACAGCCTATCCAAGAGACCCAGTACTTC; CDR3aa: CASSFPGQPIQETQYF
abundance: NA; d_gene: TRBD2; v_gene: TRBV10-3; j_gene: TRBJ2-7; CDR3nt: TGTGCCCATTCCCAGGGCGGGAGTCGGTCCTACGAGCAGTACTTC; CDR3aa: CAHSQGGSRSYEQYF
abundance: many; d_gene: NA; v_gene: TRBV25-1; j_gene: TRBJ1-5; CDR3nt: TGTGCCAGCAGTAATAGCAATCAGCCCCAGCATTTT; CDR3aa: CASSNSNQPQHF
abundance: NA; d_gene: NA; v_gene: TRBV5-1; j_gene: TRBJ2-7; CDR3nt: TGCGCCAGCAGCTTTACAGGTCTCCGCTCCTACGAGCAGTACTTC; CDR3aa: CASSFTGLRSYEQYF
abundance: many; d_gene: NA; v_gene: TRBV28; j_gene: TRBJ1-6; CDR3nt: TGTGCCAGCAGATATACCCTTACGCCATATAATTCACCCCTCCACTTT; CDR3aa: CASRYTLTPYNSPLHF
abundance: NA; d_gene: NA; v_gene: TRBV9; j_gene: TRBJ1-1; CDR3nt: TGTGCCAGCACCCCCGGGACGGTGAACACTGAAGCTTTCTTT; CDR3aa: CASTPGTVNTEAFF